This T cell receptor beta chain was observed in a study of vaccination and CD4 T cells after COVID-19. Per the germline V gene, CDR1 is LNHDA and CDR2 is SQIVND (reference sequence). The CDR3 covers 13 residues. The V and J ends lost 3 bases and 3 bases respectively, with 8 bases between them. Specified treatment: approximately 10-day PBMC culture with coronavirus spike peptide pools or control peptides (ViraFEST assay). CD4+ T cells of the unexposed donor were collected before the COVID-19 pandemic (2011-2018). This clonotype was seen a few times. Its antigen is currently unknown. An Oncomine TCR Beta short-read assay was used to sequence the DNA from cultured CD4+ T cells. A single record per CDR3 protein comes from TCRdb applying MiXCR to the PCR reads. The sample holds approximately 9,800 distinct CDR3 sequences; roughly a third are singletons and the top ten take 35% to 50%.

The chain recombines TRBV19 with TRBJ1-2; D remains ambiguous. The sequencing sample was made of CD4+ T cells from blood, cultured in vitro. This TCR came from a human donor in good health. The DNA for the CDR3 is TGTGCCAGTAGTATTGAGGTACACTATGGCTACACCTTC. It translates to CASSIEVHYGYTF.